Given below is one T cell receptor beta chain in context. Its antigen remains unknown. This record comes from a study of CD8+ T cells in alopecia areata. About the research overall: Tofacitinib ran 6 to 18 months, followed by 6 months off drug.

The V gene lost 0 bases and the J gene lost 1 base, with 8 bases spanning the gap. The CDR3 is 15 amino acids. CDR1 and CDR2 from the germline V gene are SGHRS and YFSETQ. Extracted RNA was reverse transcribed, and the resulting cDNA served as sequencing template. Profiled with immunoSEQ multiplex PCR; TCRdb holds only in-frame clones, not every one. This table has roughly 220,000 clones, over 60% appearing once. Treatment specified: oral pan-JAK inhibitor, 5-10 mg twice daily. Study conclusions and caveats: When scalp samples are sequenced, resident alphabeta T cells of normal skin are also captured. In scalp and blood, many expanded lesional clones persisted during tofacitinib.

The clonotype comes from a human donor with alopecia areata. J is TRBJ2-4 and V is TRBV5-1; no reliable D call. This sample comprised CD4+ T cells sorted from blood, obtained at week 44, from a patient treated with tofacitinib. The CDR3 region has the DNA TGCGCCAGCAGCTTGGAGAGTAGCGCCAAAAACATTCAGTACTTC. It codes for CASSLESSAKNIQYF. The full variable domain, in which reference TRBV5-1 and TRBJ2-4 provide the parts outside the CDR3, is KAGVTQTPRYLIKTRGQQVTLSCSPISGHRSVSWYQQTPGQGLQFLFEYFSETQRNKGNFPGRFSGRQFSNSRSEMNVSTLELGDSALYLCASSLESSAKNIQYFGAGTRLSVL.